This T cell receptor (beta chain) was retrieved from a study of blood T cell repertoires in COVID-19. Study summary: Sources were T cells, B-cell-depleted T cells, or PBMCs; the material itself was cDNA or gDNA.

V shed 1 base, J shed 0 bases, and the junction held 2 bases outside the gene matches. This CDR3 region has 16 residues. Germline V lookup: CDR1 SGHTA, CDR2 FQGNSA. Profiled with immunoSEQ multiplex PCR; TCRdb holds only in-frame clones, not every one. The sample lists roughly 300,000 clones, 80% to 90% occurring once. Source material: PBMCs or T cells enriched from blood (not recorded which). The receptor comes from a woman aged 40 to 49 with acute COVID-19. V usage is TRBV7-2 and J usage is TRBJ2-2; 7 bases match TRBD1. The CDR3 coding sequence is TGTGCCAGCAGCTTAGGGCAGGGGGCGAACACCGGGGAGCTGTTTTTT. It encodes CASSLGQGANTGELFF.